Detailed here is one T cell receptor (beta chain). This clonotype has just a few counts. Its antigen remains undetermined. Per-base quality was not reported, and no clone a single base away is much larger than it. The data originate from a study of patients and donors after allogeneic stem cell transplantation (dated by TCRdb to 2018 to 2021). The method behind the library was RT-PCR. TCRdb names NextSeq 550 as the instrument used. Using fastp trimming at Q25 and MiXCR clonotype assembly, TCRdb reanalyzed the public sequencing data and kept in-frame beta chains. CDR3 protein duplicates are merged, each entry listing the most common genes and DNA. This sample lists about a million distinct CDR3 sequences; more than 15% were detected once. The ten largest clonotypes hold around 6% of the sample. V is pruned by 0 bases and J by 7 bases, leaving 3 bases of the junction without a gene match. The cysteine opens and the phenylalanine closes a CDR3 of 15 amino acids. Just CDR3 DNA is preserved here, 45 bases in frame from base 1. The CDR1 and CDR2 encoded by the germline V gene are SGHRS and YFSETQ.

Sequenced: blood, either unsorted or a sorted T cell fraction (not recorded which). The V and J genes are TRBV5-1 and TRBJ1-6; 8 central nucleotides agree with TRBD1. The origin of this receptor is a human donor who was either an allogeneic HSCT recipient or a stem cell or donor lymphocyte infusion donor (not recorded which). It is not recorded whose cells these are; they may come from a transplant donor. CDR3 reads: CASSLVAGGNSPLHF. The nucleotide sequence reads TGCGCCAGCAGCTTGGTGGCAGGGGGCAATTCACCCCTCCACTTT.